The entry below gives a single T cell receptor (beta chain) sequence along with its context. The sample comes from a study of blood T cell repertoires in COVID-19. Study overall: Specimens from acute and convalescent COVID-19 originated in the United States, Italy and Spain.

CDR3 length: 15 amino acids. Germline-derived CDR1 and CDR2 are SGHRS and YFSETQ. Trimming removed 5 bases from V and 5 bases from J; junction bases left unmatched: 10. Individuals aged 18 to 89 years were recruited from around 22 US areas. Self-reported history from a screening survey and questionnaire set each donor's cohort. Symptom resolution, clearance, or two negative PCRs marked the recovered donors of Cohort 3. Method: immunoSEQ multiplex PCR; TCRdb's copy keeps in-frame clones and lacks some. The sample shows 400,000 to 500,000 clones, around nine tenths of them seen only once. The chain combines TRBV5-1 with TRBJ2-7; 10 bases map to TRBD2. The clonotype comes from a woman in her 40s who had recovered from COVID-19. The specimen sequenced was PBMCs or T cells enriched from blood (not recorded which). The CDR3 spells CASSPPSGRGDEQYF. DNA for the CDR3: TGCGCCAGCAGTCCCCCAAGCGGGAGGGGCGACGAGCAGTACTTC.